The TCR beta chain under discussion was sequenced for a study of blood T cell repertoires in COVID-19. Study context: Sites in the United States, Italy and Spain provided acute and convalescent COVID-19 samples. Nucleic acid was either cDNA or gDNA, and it came from T cells, B-cell-depleted T cells, or PBMCs.

Original processing notes: Estimation of nucleated cell counts was performed using reference gene primer amplification. Repertoires were generated with immunoSEQ multiplex PCR, while TCRdb's copy carries only in-frame clones and drops some. V and J calls and clone size come straight from that table; D and trimming were deduced from the DNA. The sample holds some 120,000 clones, roughly 88% seen once. The sequence was obtained from a man aged 50-60 years with acute or convalescent COVID-19. The specimen sequenced was peripheral blood.

The CDR3 DNA reads TGTGCCAGCAGCCACCTAGCGGGAGGTACCACAGATACGCAGTATTTT. This encodes CASSHLAGGTTDTQYF. The rearrangement links TRBV7-8 to TRBJ2-3, with 11 bases identical to TRBD2. V gave up 5 bases and J gave up 2 bases; unmatched junction bases: 6. This CDR3 spans 16 amino acids. Germline CDR1 and CDR2: SGHVS and FQNEAQ.